The sequence of this T cell receptor beta chain was determined in a study of Graves' ophthalmopathy and Graves' hyperthyroidism (dated by TCRdb to the late 2010s). Background for the entire study: Peripheral blood samples were taken at the time of initial diagnosis, before any treatment was given. The study used signatures of the TCR beta repertoire to tell Graves' ophthalmopathy apart from Graves' hyperthyroidism and to predict which patients would progress to ophthalmopathy. In total, over 130 blood samples were TCR-sequenced: 40 to 45 ophthalmopathy, some 80 hyperthyroidism and some 17 hyperthyroidism-to-ophthalmopathy patients. To explore V-J signatures that separate ophthalmopathy from hyperthyroidism, a discovery set of about a hundred patients was enrolled, consisting of about 45 with ophthalmopathy and about 60 with stable hyperthyroidism. An independent validation cohort was composed of 18 hyperthyroidism patients and 17 patients who later progressed from hyperthyroidism to ophthalmopathy. In roughly 6 hyperthyroidism patients, the T-cell repertoire of thyroid tissue was compared with the T-cell repertoire of blood. Following sampling, methimazole starting at 30 mg daily was administered to hyperthyroidism patients, and high-dose intravenous methylprednisolone was administered to ophthalmopathy patients. The 85 to 100 discovery patients were divided at random into training and test sets in a 7:3 ratio. General study outcomes and caveats: In validation, the model predicted ophthalmopathy progression with 55% to 71% sensitivity and roughly 78% specificity; around twelve predicted patients were CT-confirmed with GO in a median of roughly 6.8 months. The 13-signature model separated ophthalmopathy from stable hyperthyroidism with roughly 90% sensitivity and about 84% specificity in cross-validation, and 80%/75% in the test set. Sample size was not predetermined statistically, and investigators were not blinded to group allocation. Most expanded thyroid clonotypes with frequency above 0.001 were also detected in blood, suggesting blood repertoires may reflect the thyroid immune response.

Ophthalmopathy patients had moderately to severely active disease, Clinical Activity Score of at least 3, NOSPECS grade of at least 4, and disease duration under 3 months. Patients were excluded if they had other autoimmune diseases, uncontrolled infections, pregnancy or lactation. Diagnosis was based on clinical symptoms, serum thyroxine, TRAb, thyroid ultrasound and orbital computed tomography. PBMCs were isolated from about 9.1 ml of fresh peripheral blood by Ficoll-Paque density gradient centrifugation. Total RNA was extracted with Trizol reagent and quality-checked on an Agilent 2100 Bioanalyzer. In its sample, this clonotype was seen many times. The antigen this receptor binds is unknown. Base qualities are not recorded, but no much larger clone differs from it by a single base. The CDR3 measures 14 amino acids from cysteine to phenylalanine. Kept here is only the CDR3 DNA, which spans 42 bases and is read in frame from base 1. Unmatched junction bases come to 4, with V trimmed by 0 bases and J by 2 bases. CDR1 DFQATT and CDR2 SNEGSKA were looked up in the germline V gene (reference sequence).

For repertoire sequencing, TCR beta CDR3 regions were amplified from RNA transcripts. HTBI primers and the Qiagen OneStep RT-PCR kit were used in a first-round RT-PCR, which was followed by a second-round multiplex PCR, size selection and purification. Libraries were sequenced paired-end with 100 bp reads on an Illumina HiSeq2000. The authors' pipeline ran thus. Reads were processed with SOAPnuke, discarding reads with adapters, uncalled bases, mean Phred below 15, or no exact constant-primer or identifier match. COPE v1.2.5 was used to merge high-quality paired reads. Unique nucleotide sequences were defined as clonotypes and aligned to IMGT TRB V, D and J references using MiTCR v1.1. The analysis was limited to V-J combinations with a frequency above 0.0001, which together covered roughly 99% of the repertoires. A TCR clonal expansion and chaos score per V-J combination was defined as the ratio of F50 clonal expansion to chaos observed in the TCRdist matrix. Welch's t-statistics and random forest were used to reduce the features to 10 to 15 V-J combinations, which were then used as input to a naive Bayes classifier. The Morisita-Horn index was used to measure how similar the thyroid and blood repertoires were. TCRdb cleaned the public reads at Q25 with fastp, built clones with MiXCR and kept in-frame beta chains. Entries are consolidated by CDR3 protein sequence, retaining the most common genes and DNA. The V and J calls here are based on TCRdb, not the publication. This sample gives 200,000 to 250,000 distinct CDR3 sequences in total; 20% to 25% of them show up just once. The top ten clonotypes cover roughly 45% of the sample.

Sequenced sample: peripheral blood. The sequence joins TRBV20-1 to TRBJ2-7; 7 central bases correspond to TRBD1. The TCR sequence derives from a woman between 45 and 65 years old with Graves' ophthalmopathy. Donor details come from another sample of the same person, matched by shared clones. Here the CDR3 is given as CSARDRDSAYEQYF. The DNA sequence is TGCAGTGCTAGAGACAGGGACAGCGCCTACGAGCAGTACTTC.